Listed here are 24 T cell receptor beta chains from one sample, sequenced in a study of molecular identifiers for immune sequencing clone quantification. TCRdb passed the PCR reads through MiXCR, listing each CDR3 protein once. The table has 300,000 to 350,000 distinct CDR3 sequences, over 20% seen once. Sequencing was done on a sample of naive CD8+ T cells from blood, with Jurkat cell RNA spiked in. Indicated subset: FACS-sorted CD8+CD4-CCR7+CD45RA+ naive T cells. The receptor set was obtained from a human donor in good health. Some libraries in this study had Jurkat cell RNA spiked in.

This chain uses TRBV27 with TRBJ2-1; tentatively, D is TRBD2 (6 bases). V lost 4 bases, J lost 0 bases, and 19 bases lay in between. The CDR3 is 18 amino acids. Germline assignment: CDR1 MNHEY and CDR2 SMNVEV (reference sequence). DNA of the CDR3: TGTGCCAGCAGTTCCCCACCCGGGACTCAAAGCTCCTACAATGAGCAGTTCTTC. Residues: CASSSPPGTQSSYNEQFF.

This clonotype has a single count. Relative to the germline gene, one junction end is altered; a read error may explain this. This rearrangement joins TRBV4-2 to TRBJ2-7; D may be TRBD1 or TRBD2 (7 bases each). Germline CDR1 LGHNA, CDR2 YNFKEQ. This CDR3 has 15 amino acids. The CDR3 DNA is TGTGCCAGCAGCCAGGGGGGGGACAGTCCCTACGGGCAGTACTTC. Translating gives CASSQGGDSPYGQYF.

This clonotype showed up many times. V gene TRBV7-9 combines with J gene TRBJ1-5; possible D gene TRBD1, 5 bases. Germline V gene data show CDR1 as SEHNR and CDR2 as FQNEAQ (reference sequence). CDR3 length: 16 residues. Trimming removed 2 bases from V and 2 bases from J, with 13 bases in between. CDR3 in DNA: TGTGCCAGCAGCTTACTTAGTGACAGAGGCAATCAGCCCCAGCATTTT. Its translation: CASSLLSDRGNQPQHF.

In the case of this clonotype: A read error may explain this, as a much larger clone is one base away. The CDR3 does not close with the conserved phenylalanine or tryptophan, likely indicating a read error. The CDR3 spells CASSWSSYNEQFL. DNA of the CDR3: TGTGCCAGCAGCTGGAGCTCCTACAATGAGCAGTTCCTC. The chain has TRBV7-2 and TRBJ2-1; no definite D call. Germline CDR1 and CDR2: SGHTA and FQGNSA. V lost 4 bases and J lost 0, with 4 bases in between. The CDR3 has 13 amino acids.

This clonotype was detected ten times or more. As DNA, the CDR3 is TGTGCCAGCACCATGGGGGGTATTGATTACGAGCAGTACTTC. This translates into CASTMGGIDYEQYF. The rearrangement uses TRBV6-1 and TRBJ2-7, with D tentatively TRBD2 (6 bases). Trimming left V 7 bases short and J 4 bases short, with 17 bases between. CDR1 and CDR2 (germline): MNHNS, SASEGT. The CDR3 extends over 14 amino acids.

This clonotype was recorded at least ten times. V usage is TRBV7-9 and J usage is TRBJ2-1; 8 nucleotides match TRBD2. Germline trimming cut 1 base from V and 3 bases from J; bases unmatched to any gene: 8. The CDR3 spans 17 residues. The germline V gene encodes CDR1 SEHNR and CDR2 FQNEAQ (reference sequence). The CDR3: CASSLESGGTSYNEQFF. The DNA for the CDR3 is TGTGCCAGCAGCTTAGAGTCGGGGGGGACTAGCTACAATGAGCAGTTCTTC. Complete variable domain (other parts from reference TRBV7-9 and TRBJ2-1): DTGVSQNPRHKITKRGQNVTFRCDPISEHNRLYWYRQTLGQGPEFLTYFQNEAQLEKSRLLSDRFSAERPKGSFSTLEIQRTEQGDSAMYLCASSLESGGTSYNEQFFGPGTRLTVL.

This clonotype occurred many times. The chain joins TRBV29-1 to TRBJ2-5; D is perhaps TRBD1 (6 bases). The ends were cut back, 4 bases at V and 1 base at J, with 13 bases in the middle. CDR1 and CDR2 from the germline V gene are SQVTM and ANQGSEA. The CDR3 is made up of 14 amino acids. CDR3 protein: CSVVWTEFQETQYF. In nucleotides, the CDR3 is TGCAGCGTTGTTTGGACAGAGTTCCAAGAGACCCAGTACTTC.

To note about this clonotype: A much larger clone is a single base away; this may be a read error. The rearrangement uses TRBV12-3 or TRBV12-4 and TRBJ2-3; D might be TRBD2 (6 bases). The CDR3 consists of 16 residues. Trimming took off 4 bases at V and 2 bases at J, with 16 bases between the two ends. The CDR3 is CASSWASGGATDTQYF. In nucleotides, the CDR3 is TGTGCCAGCAGTTGGGCCTCAGGAGGGGCCACAGATACGCAGTATTTT.

Only a few counts were recorded for this clonotype. The chain has TRBV27 and TRBJ2-3, with no clear D. The germline CDR1 and CDR2 sequences are MNHEY and SMNVEV (reference sequence). The CDR3 covers 12 residues. Trimming removed 1 base from V and 5 bases from J, with 4 bases in between. The CDR3 loop is CASSLFEDTQYF. The CDR3 DNA follows: TGTGCCAGCAGTTTATTTGAAGATACGCAGTATTTT.

The chain combines TRBV27 with TRBJ1-5; D may be TRBD1 (6 bases). Per germline, CDR1 MNHEY and CDR2 SMNVEV (reference sequence). The CDR3 has 13 residues. Trimming removed 8 bases at V and 7 bases at J, with 15 bases between. The CDR3 DNA is TGTGCCAGCCCCAGGGGATCCCTCCAGCCCCAGCATTTT. Translation: CASPRGSLQPQHF.

A single count supports this clonotype. A much bigger clone sits one base away, suggesting this may be a read error. J is TRBJ2-7 and V is TRBV20-1; TRBD2 might be the D (5 bases). CDR3 length: 14 residues. Germline assignment: CDR1 DFQATT and CDR2 SNEGSKA (reference sequence). The V end lost 8 bases, the J end lost 1 base, and 18 bases lay between the germline ends. This CDR3 is CSPTDGGCSYEQYF. The CDR3 DNA reads TGCAGTCCCACCGATGGCGGGTGTTCCTACGAGCAGTACTTC.

Ten or more counts support this clonotype. This rearrangement joins TRBV7-9 to TRBJ2-7; tentatively, D is TRBD2 (6 bases). V was trimmed by 1 base and J by 2 bases, leaving 15 bases between them. CDR3 length: 16 amino acids. Germline CDR1 SEHNR, CDR2 FQNEAQ (reference sequence). The CDR3 region is CASSLVEGPNTYEQYF. Written as DNA, the CDR3 is TGTGCCAGCAGCTTAGTGGAGGGGCCCAACACCTACGAGCAGTACTTC.

As to this clonotype: Since a much larger clone is just one base distant, this may be a read error. The rearrangement uses TRBV21-1 and TRBJ1-2. TRBV21-1 is noted as a pseudogene. This CDR3 is 13 amino acids long. The CDR3 reads CASSNLPTYGYTF. The CDR3 coding sequence is TGTGCCAGCAGCAATTTACCGACCTATGGCTACACCTTC.

Remarks on this clonotype: Since a much larger clone is just one base distant, this may be a read error. In nucleotides, the CDR3 is TGTGCCGTCGCTACCGACCTTAGTCGATACACCATGTATTTT. Translating gives CAVATDLSRYTMYF. The genes are TRBV7-9 and TRBJ1-3; D not certain. The V gene's germline CDR1 is SEHNR and CDR2 FQNEAQ (reference sequence). The CDR3 has 14 residues.

This clonotype was seen many times. CDR3 DNA sequence: TGTGCCAGCAGCCTCTTACTCGGCACAGATACGCAGTATTTT. Its protein product is CASSLLLGTDTQYF. V and J are TRBV9 and TRBJ2-3; D unresolved. The CDR3 extends over 14 amino acids. Germline CDR1 is SGDLS and CDR2 is YYNGEE. V dropped 4 bases and J dropped 1 base, with 10 bases sitting between them.

This chain uses TRBV19 with TRBJ1-5; possibly TRBD1 for D (6 bases). The CDR3 covers 16 residues. Trimming removed 5 bases from V and 5 bases from J, with 19 bases in between. Germline-derived CDR1 and CDR2 are LNHDA and SQIVND (reference sequence). The DNA for the CDR3 is TGTGCCAGTAGTCTTTCGACAGGTTTGGTCTATCAGCCCCAGCATTTT. It translates to CASSLSTGLVYQPQHF.

V gene TRBV27 combines with J gene TRBJ1-1; 10 positions match TRBD1. V dropped 1 base and J dropped 8; count of bases not matched to a gene: 1. This CDR3 is built from 13 residues. Germline lookup yields CDR1 MNHEY and CDR2 SMNVEV (reference sequence). The CDR3 protein is CASSLLGQGEAFF. CDR3 nucleotide sequence: TGTGCCAGCAGTTTATTGGGACAGGGGGAAGCTTTCTTT.

A few counts support this clonotype. This rearrangement joins TRBV19 to TRBJ2-5; D is undetermined. V was trimmed by 5 bases and J by 0 bases, leaving 22 bases between them. The V gene's germline CDR1 is LNHDA and CDR2 SQIVND (reference sequence). The CDR3 has 18 amino acids. This CDR3 reads CASSPKTTIIPYQETQYF. The CDR3 region has the DNA TGTGCCAGTAGTCCTAAAACTACTATTATTCCTTACCAAGAGACCCAGTACTTC.

Regarding this clonotype: A much larger clone differs by one base, so this may be a read error. The chain links TRBV7-9 to TRBJ2-1; unclear D gene. This CDR3 spans 11 amino acids. The germline V gene has CDR1 SEHNR and CDR2 FQNEAQ (reference sequence). CDR3 DNA: TGTGCCGGCAGCTTAATTGATGAGCAGTTCTTC. The encoded protein is CAGSLIDEQFF.

This clonotype showed up many times. This chain connects TRBV4-3 to TRBJ1-6, with 8 bases identical to TRBD1. Trimming cost V 4 bases and J 6 bases; bases outside gene matches: 2. This CDR3 is 14 amino acids long. Germline loops: CDR1 LGHNA, CDR2 YSLEER. DNA of the CDR3: TGCGCCAGCAGCCCCGACAGGGGTAATTCACCCCTCCACTTT. Its protein product is CASSPDRGNSPLHF.

A word on this clonotype: A read error is possible here, since a much larger clone lies one base away. The rearrangement uses TRBV7-9 and TRBJ2-2; maybe TRBD1 (6 bases). CDR3 size: 16 residues. From germline, CDR1 is SEHNR and CDR2 FQNEAQ (reference sequence). CDR3 in amino acids: CASSHPITGNAGELFF. The CDR3 bases are TGTGCCAGCAGCCACCCGATAACAGGGAACGCCGGGGAGCTGTTTTTT. Complete variable domain (other parts from reference TRBV7-9 and TRBJ2-2): DTGVSQNPRHKITKRGQNVTFRCDPISEHNRLYWYRQTLGQGPEFLTYFQNEAQLEKSRLLSDRFSAERPKGSFSTLEIQRTEQGDSAMYLCASSHPITGNAGELFFGEGSRLTVL.

This clonotype was found many times. The rearrangement links TRBV10-3 to TRBJ2-3, with D hard to call. Trimming removed 3 bases at V and 5 bases at J, with 6 bases between. CDR1 is ENHRY, CDR2 SYGVKD, per germline. The CDR3 sequence is 12 residues long. The CDR3 DNA reads as TGTGCCATCAGTGATAGGGAAGATACGCAGTATTTT. Translated: CAISDREDTQYF.

The chain combines TRBV4-3 with TRBJ2-3, with 9 nucleotides matching TRBD2. Germline V CDR1 and CDR2: LGHNA, YSLEER. The CDR3 contains 17 residues. J was trimmed by 3 bases and V by 0 bases; bases with no gene match: 7. The CDR3 DNA reads as TGCGCCAGCAGCCAAGATCGAGCGGGAGGTCCGACAGATACGCAGTATTTT. Protein product: CASSQDRAGGPTDTQYF.

In its sample, this clonotype was seen a few times. The genes are TRBV12-3 or TRBV12-4 and TRBJ2-2; TRBD2 might be the D (6 bases). V shed 3 bases and J shed 4 bases, with 9 bases lying between them. The CDR3 spans 14 residues. The CDR3 bases are TGTGCCAGCAGTTTCCCGGAGGGCACCGGGGAGCTGTTTTTT. This sequence encodes CASSFPEGTGELFF.